The 5 T cell receptor beta chains listed next were all sequenced from one sample in a study of blood T cell repertoires in COVID-19. TCRdb's table, derived via immunoSEQ multiplex PCR, lists solely in-frame clones and lacks some. The sample has around 180,000 clones; 85% to 90% are singletons. The source material was peripheral blood. The receptor source for this set is a person between 70 and 80 years old with COVID-19, enrolled during active disease.

V usage is TRBV6-5 and J usage is TRBJ2-2; 7 bases are shared with TRBD2. V lost 6 bases to trimming and J lost 5 bases; unmatched junction nucleotides: 3. Germline CDR1 reads MNHEY; CDR2 reads SVGAGI. The CDR3 is 13 residues long. CDR3 loop: CASRAGVTGELFF. CDR3 DNA: TGTGCCAGCAGGGCGGGAGTAACCGGGGAGCTGTTTTTT.

CDR3 amino acids: CASRPTGSTNYGYTF. Here the CDR3 DNA reads TGTGCCAGCAGGCCAACCGGGTCCACTAACTATGGCTACACCTTC. The rearrangement joins TRBV7-8 to TRBJ1-2; D is undetermined. V lost 6 bases and J 0 bases, leaving 14 bases between the germline ends. Germline CDR1 and CDR2: SGHVS and FQNEAQ. The CDR3 contains 15 residues. Complete variable domain (other parts from reference TRBV7-8 and TRBJ1-2): GAGVSQSPRYKVAKRGQDVALRCDPISGHVSLFWYQQALGQGPEFLTYFQNEAQLDKSGLPSDRFFAERPEGSVSTLKIQRTQQEDSAVYLCASRPTGSTNYGYTFGSGTRLTVV.

This chain connects TRBV6-5 to TRBJ2-1, with D maybe TRBD2 (6 bases). The CDR3 has 14 amino acids. Trimming stripped 4 bases from V and 10 bases from J, with 17 bases between. In germline, CDR1 is MNHEY, CDR2 SVGAGI. The CDR3 loop is CASSFLDKAGEQFF. CDR3 coding DNA: TGTGCCAGCAGTTTCCTGGACAAGGCGGGGGAGCAGTTCTTC.

The J gene is TRBJ2-2, the V gene TRBV7-2, with TRBD2 identical over 11 bases. Trimming at V came to 5 bases and at J to 6 bases, leaving 8 bases not matched to a gene. The germline V gene has CDR1 SGHTA and CDR2 FQGNSA. The CDR3 spans 16 residues. In DNA, the CDR3 is TGTGCCAGCAGCCGTGGACTAGCGGGTTTTCCCGGGGAGCTGTTTTTT. Translated: CASSRGLAGFPGELFF. Based on the CDR3 plus reference TRBV7-2 and TRBJ2-2, the full variable domain is GAGVSQSPSNKVTEKGKDVELRCDPISGHTALYWYRQSLGQGLEFLIYFQGNSAPDKSGLPSDRFSAERTGGSVSTLTIQRTQQEDSAVYLCASSRGLAGFPGELFFGEGSRLTVL.

The genes are TRBV6-6 and TRBJ1-6, with a possible D match to TRBD1 (6 bases). CDR3 length: 15 amino acids. Germline-derived CDR1 and CDR2 are MNHNY and SVGAGI (reference sequence). V gave up 2 bases and J gave up 5 bases, with 10 bases separating them. This CDR3 reads CASSYVQGNNSPLHF. For the CDR3, the DNA is TGTGCCAGCAGTTACGTCCAGGGGAATAATTCACCCCTCCACTTT.